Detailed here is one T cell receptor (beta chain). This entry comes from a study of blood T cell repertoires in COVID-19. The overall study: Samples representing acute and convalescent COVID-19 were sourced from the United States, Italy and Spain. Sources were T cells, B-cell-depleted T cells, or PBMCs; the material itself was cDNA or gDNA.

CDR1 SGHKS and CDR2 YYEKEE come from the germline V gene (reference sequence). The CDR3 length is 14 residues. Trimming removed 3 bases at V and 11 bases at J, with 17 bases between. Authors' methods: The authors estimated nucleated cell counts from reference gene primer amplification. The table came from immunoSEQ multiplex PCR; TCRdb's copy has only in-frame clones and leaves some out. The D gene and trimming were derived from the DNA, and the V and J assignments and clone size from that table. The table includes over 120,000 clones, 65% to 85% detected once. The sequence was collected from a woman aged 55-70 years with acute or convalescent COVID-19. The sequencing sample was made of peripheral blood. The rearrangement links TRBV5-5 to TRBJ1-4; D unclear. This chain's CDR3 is CASSSGPLGGKLFF. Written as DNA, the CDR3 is TGTGCCAGCAGCTCCGGGCCACTTGGAGGGAAACTGTTTTTT.